This TCR beta chain was sequenced in a study of T cells in Graves' hyperthyroidism and ophthalmopathy. Using RNA transcripts as the source, TCR beta CDR3 regions were amplified. A set of HTBI primers served as the primers for a first-round RT-PCR of the TCR CDR3. One entry per CDR3 protein results from TCRdb running MiXCR on the multiplex PCR reads. The data hold approximately 560,000 distinct CDR3 sequences, with approximately 15% observed a single time. Study-level findings and limits: From stable hyperthyroidism, ophthalmopathy was set apart by a 13 V-J model.

With respect to this clonotype: The antigen is undetermined.

Losses at the gene ends were 5 bases for V and 9 bases for J; bases not matched to a gene: 16. This CDR3 is 16 amino acids long. Germline V gene sequence: CDR1 LNHDA, CDR2 SQIVND (reference sequence). Absence of ophthalmopathy progression within 18 months defined stable Graves' hyperthyroidism. Patients between 18 and 65 years old had hyperthyroidism, newly diagnosed and lasting under 2 months. Uncontrolled infection, other autoimmune disease, pregnancy and lactation each barred patients from inclusion. This TCR was recovered from a woman in her 30s with Graves' hyperthyroidism. The chain is built from TRBV19 and TRBJ2-7; TRBD2 aligns across 10 bases. Input material: blood. This chain's CDR3 is CASSPAAEREGHGQYF. The CDR3, as DNA: TGTGCCAGTAGTCCGGCTGCCGAGCGGGAGGGCCATGGGCAGTACTTC.